The 2 T cell receptor beta chains in this list originate from one sample, sequenced in a study of cytomegalovirus exposure and HLA in healthy donors. Assay: immunoSEQ multiplex PCR; the TCRdb copy retains only in-frame clones and omits some. This table holds tens of thousands of clones, approximately 94% found once. The sample was PBMCs. The receptors here all came from a man younger than 35 in good health and CMV-seropositive.

The V gene is TRBV19, the J gene TRBJ2-1; D is unresolved. CDR3 size: 12 residues. V shed 5 bases and J shed 3 bases, with 5 bases lying between them. Germline values: CDR1 LNHDA, CDR2 SQIVND (reference sequence). CDR3 sequence: CASSHNYNEQFF. The DNA of the CDR3 is TGTGCCAGTAGTCACAACTACAATGAGCAGTTCTTC. Full variable domain (rest looked up from reference TRBV19 and TRBJ2-1): DGGITQSPKYLFRKEGQNVTLSCEQNLNHDAMYWYRQDPGQGLRLIYYSQIVNDFQKGDIAEGYSVSREKKESFPLTVTSAQKNPTAFYLCASSHNYNEQFFGPGTRLTVL.

The chain combines TRBV7-2 with TRBJ1-2, with D hard to call. The germline V gene encodes CDR1 SGHTA and CDR2 FQGNSA. Trimming took 3 bases from V and 3 from J, leaving 8 bases between them. CDR3 length equals 13 residues. The CDR3, as DNA: TGTGCCAGCAGCTTTAGGGAGGACTATGGCTACACCTTC. Its protein product is CASSFREDYGYTF. Looking up the rest from reference TRBV7-2 and TRBJ1-2 gives the full variable domain: GAGVSQSPSNKVTEKGKDVELRCDPISGHTALYWYRQSLGQGLEFLIYFQGNSAPDKSGLPSDRFSAERTGGSVSTLTIQRTQQEDSAVYLCASSFREDYGYTFGSGTRLTVV.